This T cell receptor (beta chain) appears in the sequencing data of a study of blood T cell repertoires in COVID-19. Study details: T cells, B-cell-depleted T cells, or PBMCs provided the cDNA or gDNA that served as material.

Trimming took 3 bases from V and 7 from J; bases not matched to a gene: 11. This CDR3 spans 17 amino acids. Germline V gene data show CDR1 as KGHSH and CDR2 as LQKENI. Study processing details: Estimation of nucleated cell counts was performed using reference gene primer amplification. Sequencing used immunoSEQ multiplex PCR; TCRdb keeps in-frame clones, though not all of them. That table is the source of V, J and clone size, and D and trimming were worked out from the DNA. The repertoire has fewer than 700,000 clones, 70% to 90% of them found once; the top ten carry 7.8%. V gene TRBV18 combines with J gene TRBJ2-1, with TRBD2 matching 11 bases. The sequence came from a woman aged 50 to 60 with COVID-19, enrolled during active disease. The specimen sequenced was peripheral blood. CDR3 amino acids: CASSPQLLAGATNEQFF. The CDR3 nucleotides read TGTGCCAGCTCACCGCAATTACTAGCGGGGGCGACAAATGAGCAGTTCTTC.